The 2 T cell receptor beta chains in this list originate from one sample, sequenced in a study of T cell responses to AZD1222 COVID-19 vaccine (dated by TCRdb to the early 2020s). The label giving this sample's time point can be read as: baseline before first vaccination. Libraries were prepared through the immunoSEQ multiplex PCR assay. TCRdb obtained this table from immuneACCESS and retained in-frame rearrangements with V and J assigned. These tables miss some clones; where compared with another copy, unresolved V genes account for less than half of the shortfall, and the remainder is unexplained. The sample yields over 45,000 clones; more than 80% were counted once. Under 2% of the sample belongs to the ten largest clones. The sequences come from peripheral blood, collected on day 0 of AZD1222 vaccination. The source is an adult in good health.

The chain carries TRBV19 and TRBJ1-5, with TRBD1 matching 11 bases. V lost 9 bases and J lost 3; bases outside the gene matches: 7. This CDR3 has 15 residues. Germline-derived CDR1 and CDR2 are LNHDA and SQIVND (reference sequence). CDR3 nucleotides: TGTGCCAGCCTAGGACAGGGGGCTCCCAATCAGCCCCAGCATTTT. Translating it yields CASLGQGAPNQPQHF.

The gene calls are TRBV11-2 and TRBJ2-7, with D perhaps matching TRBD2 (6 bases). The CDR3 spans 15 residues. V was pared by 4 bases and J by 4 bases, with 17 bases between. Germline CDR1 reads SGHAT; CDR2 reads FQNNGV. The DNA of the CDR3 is TGTGCCAGCAGCTCCTACCCCCAGCGGGTATACGAGCAGTACTTC. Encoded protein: CASSSYPQRVYEQYF.